These T cell receptor beta chains were read from a single sample in a study of blood T cell repertoires in COVID-19. The protocol was immunoSEQ multiplex PCR, while the TCRdb copy is restricted to in-frame clones and leaves out a portion. The sample shows more than 250,000 clones, more than 85% of them seen only once. The sequenced material came from PBMCs or T cells enriched from blood (not recorded which). All receptors derive from a woman between 25 and 40 years old who had recovered from COVID-19. Both conserved end residues are part of each CDR3. The order of the fields is V gene, D gene, clone size, J gene, CDR3 DNA, CDR3 protein. The D gene is left open where the match is weak. Size tells how often a clone was seen (once, few, many) or the class of an expanded clone, and some rows leave it out.

TRBV28	TRBD1	-	TRBJ1-1	TGTGCCAGCAGTTTAGGGACAGGGTGGGGCACTGAAGCTTTCTTT	CASSLGTGWGTEAFF
TRBV3-1/TRBV3-2	TRBD2	-	TRBJ2-3	TGTGCCAGCAGCCCTAGGGGCGGGAGGGTCCGCACAGATACGCAGTATTTT	CASSPRGGRVRTDTQYF
TRBV5-1	TRBD2	-	TRBJ2-4	TGCGCCAGCAGCTTGGCTGGGGGGGGAGACAAAAACATTCAGTACTTC	CASSLAGGGDKNIQYF
TRBV20-1	-	few	TRBJ2-1	TGCAGTGCTAGTTGGAAAGGGCTAGCCAATGAGCAGTTCTTC	CSASWKGLANEQFF
TRBV28	-	-	TRBJ1-2	TGTGCCAGCAGGGGGCTATATTTAACTAACTATGGCTACACCTTC	CASRGLYLTNYGYTF
TRBV28	-	-	TRBJ1-5	TGTGCCAGCAGTTTATTTACGGGGAGCAATCAGCCCCAGCATTTT	CASSLFTGSNQPQHF
TRBV9	-	-	TRBJ1-4	TGTGCCAGCAGCGTTGGCAGGGCTCGGGAAAAACTGTTTTTT	CASSVGRAREKLFF
TRBV19	-	-	TRBJ1-5	TGTGCCAGTAGTATGGCACAGGGATATCAGCCCCAGCATTTT	CASSMAQGYQPQHF
TRBV7-2	TRBD2	-	TRBJ2-3	TGTGCCAGCAGAGATCCGGGACTAGCGGGGGGGTTGGGCACAGATACGCAGTATTTT	CASRDPGLAGGLGTDTQYF
TRBV7-9	TRBD1	-	TRBJ1-1	TGTGCCAGCAGCTTAGAGGGACAGGGAAGGACTGAAGCTTTCTTT	CASSLEGQGRTEAFF
TRBV4-3	-	-	TRBJ1-5	TGCGCCAGCAGCCAAGAACTGCGGGGTCCCCAGCATTTT	CASSQELRGPQHF
TRBV10-3	-	once	TRBJ2-7	TGTGCCATCAGTGAGTATCTAGGCGAGCAGTACTTC	CAISEYLGEQYF
TRBV5-5	-	-	TRBJ2-7	TGTGCCAGCAGCCCTTCGCAGGGGCCCTACGAGCAGTACTTC	CASSPSQGPYEQYF
TRBV6-5	-	-	TRBJ2-1	TGTGCCAGCAGTTACTCGGGCTCCCCTACGTTCAATGAGCAGTTCTTC	CASSYSGSPTFNEQFF
TRBV7-2	-	-	TRBJ2-6	TGTGCCAGCAGCCTCGGGGGTGCCGGGGCCAACGTCCTGACTTTC	CASSLGGAGANVLTF
TRBV4-2	-	-	TRBJ1-2	TGTGCCAGCAGCCAGAACTCAGGGAACGACTATGGCTACACCTTC	CASSQNSGNDYGYTF
TRBV5-6	-	-	TRBJ1-6	TGTGCCAGCAGCTTGTGGCAGAGCGATTCACCCCTCCACTTT	CASSLWQSDSPLHF
TRBV11-3	TRBD1	-	TRBJ2-2	TGTGCCAGCAGCACCCGGGACAGGGTTTTCGGGGAGCTGTTTTTT	CASSTRDRVFGELFF
TRBV7-2	TRBD1	few	TRBJ2-5	TGTGCCAGCAGCCCCCTCCGGGACAGAAGAAGGGAGACCCAGTACTTC	CASSPLRDRRRETQYF
TRBV27	-	-	TRBJ2-6	TGTGCCACCCCTCAGTCTGGGGCCAACGTCCTGACTTTC	CATPQSGANVLTF
TRBV27	-	once	TRBJ2-3	TGTGCCAGCAGCCCACAGGGAGGGGGAGATACGCAGTATTTT	CASSPQGGGDTQYF
TRBV7-9	TRBD1	once	TRBJ2-7	TGTGCCAGCAACCGAGCCGGGACAGGGTCGTACGAGCAGTACTTC	CASNRAGTGSYEQYF
TRBV27	TRBD1	-	TRBJ2-7	TGTGCCAGCAGTCCTTCAGGAGGGACAGGGTTCGTTGAGCAGTACTTC	CASSPSGGTGFVEQYF
TRBV18	-	-	TRBJ1-4	TGTGCCAGCTCTCCAGCTAACGGGGAAAAACTGTTTTTT	CASSPANGEKLFF